Presented here are 6 T cell receptor beta chains from one specimen sequenced in a study of T-cell memory formation after mild COVID-19. MiXCR, applied by TCRdb to the 5' RACE reads, yields one record per CDR3 protein. The sample includes approximately 400,000 distinct CDR3 sequences, about 20% of them seen just once. What was sequenced was PBMCs or a T cell subset sorted from them (not recorded which). Source of these receptors: a man aged 18 to 30 who had mild COVID-19 (a few samples of this study predate the infection). Cell type and time point are not known.

V gene TRBV29-1 combines with J gene TRBJ2-2; D gene ambiguous. The length of the CDR3 is 12 residues. The germline CDR1 and CDR2 sequences are SQVTM and ANQGSEA. As DNA, the CDR3 is TGCAGATCTCCGTTACCCACCGGGGAGCTGTTTTTT. It yields the protein CRSPLPTGELFF.

The chain joins TRBV29-1 to TRBJ1-3; D unresolved. The CDR3 has 12 amino acids. The germline gives CDR1 SQVTM, CDR2 ANQGSEA. V was cut by 7 bases and J by 2 bases, with 9 bases left in between. CDR3 sequence: CSATSPGNTIYF. The CDR3 region has the DNA TGCAGCGCCACATCGCCTGGAAACACCATATATTTT.

This clonotype was counted between two and nine times. V and J are TRBV7-2 and TRBJ2-3; the D is unclear. CDR3 length: 15 amino acids. V was pared by 5 bases and J by 4 bases, with 16 bases between. The germline CDR1 and CDR2 sequences are SGHTA and FQGNSA. CDR3 sequence: CASSTLTLSPDTQYF. The CDR3, as DNA: TGTGCCAGCAGCACCCTAACCCTCTCCCCAGATACGCAGTATTTT.

This sequence joins TRBV19 and TRBJ2-7; the D is unclear. Per the germline V gene, CDR1 is LNHDA and CDR2 is SQIVND (reference sequence). The CDR3 is 13 amino acids. Trimming stripped 3 bases from V and 4 bases from J, with 10 bases between. CDR3 amino acids: CASSIRTGYEQYV. DNA for the CDR3: TGTGCCAGTAGTATTAGGACCGGATACGAGCAGTACGTC.

The rearrangement uses TRBV5-4 and TRBJ2-7, with 10 bases fitting TRBD2. The CDR3 extends over 15 amino acids. After removal of 4 bases from V and 5 bases from J, the junction contained 9 bases not matched to a gene. Germline CDR1 SGHNT, CDR2 YYREEE (reference sequence). This CDR3 is CASSPSIAGGNEQYF. CDR3 DNA sequence: TGTGCCAGCAGCCCGTCGATAGCGGGGGGAAACGAGCAGTACTTC.

The V gene is TRBV5-5, the J gene TRBJ1-1, with D possibly matching TRBD1 (6 bases). With 0 bases removed from V and 5 bases from J, the gap between germline ends came to 23 bases. The CDR3 is made up of 18 amino acids. CDR1 and CDR2 from the germline V gene are SGHKS and YYEKEE (reference sequence). As DNA, the CDR3 is TGTGCCAGCAGCTTGGCGGCCTCCGGGGGCACCGTTTGGACTGAAGCTTTCTTT. Translated, it gives CASSLAASGGTVWTEAFF. Supplemented by reference TRBV5-5 and TRBJ1-1, the full variable domain reads DAGVTQSPTHLIKTRGQQVTLRCSPISGHKSVSWYQQVLGQGPQFIFQYYEKEERGRGNFPDRFSARQFPNYSSELNVNALLLGDSALYLCASSLAASGGTVWTEAFFGQGTRLTVV.